Listed here are 14 T cell receptor beta chains from one sample, sequenced in a study of blood T cells in healthy people across ages. Primed by a sample-barcoded 5' primer and a J-beta primer mix, a second PCR proceeded for 7 to 11 cycles. TCRdb processed the 5' RACE reads anew with MiXCR; each CDR3 protein has one entry. The sample shows about 720,000 distinct CDR3 sequences, more than 20% of them seen only once. The same sample was also studied in work on T cells of mothers and their children.

Sequenced material: blood. The receptors shown here come from a boy between 5 and 17 years old in good health.

The DNA for the CDR3 is TGTGCCAGCAGTAACAGGGGAGGGGATGGCTACACCTTC. Protein product: CASSNRGGDGYTF. The chain uses TRBV6-6 and TRBJ1-2, with 7 bases lining up with TRBD1. The CDR3 extends over 13 amino acids. The V and J ends lost 5 bases and 6 bases, in that order; junction bases with no gene match: 6. Looked up from germline, CDR1 is MNHNY and CDR2 is SVGAGI (reference sequence).

This clonotype was found a few times. The chain has TRBV7-9 and TRBJ2-7; TRBD2 agrees at 11 bases. This CDR3 region has 14 residues. The V and J ends lost 4 bases and 5 bases, in that order; junction bases with no gene match: 4. The germline CDR1 and CDR2 sequences are SEHNR and FQNEAQ (reference sequence). The CDR3 loop reads CASSSLAGVDEQYF. As DNA, the CDR3 is TGTGCCAGCAGCTCACTAGCGGGAGTTGACGAGCAGTACTTC.

This clonotype has only a few counts. The chain recombines TRBV6-2 or TRBV6-3 with TRBJ1-6, with D uncertain. CDR1 and CDR2 (germline): MNHEY, SVGEGT. The V and J ends lost 4 bases and 7 bases respectively, with 14 bases between them. The length of the CDR3 is 15 residues. The CDR3 reads CASSFTVEGNSPLHF. Here the CDR3 DNA reads TGTGCCAGCAGTTTTACGGTAGAAGGGAATTCACCCCTCCACTTT.

The chain has TRBV7-9 and TRBJ1-1; perhaps TRBD1 as D (5 bases). V gave up 5 bases and J gave up 4 bases, with 17 bases separating them. Germline-derived CDR1 and CDR2 are SEHNR and FQNEAQ (reference sequence). This CDR3 has 15 amino acids. DNA for the CDR3: TGTGCCAGCAGCGGGACCGCGATCGTAGGCACTGAAGCTTTCTTT. Encoded protein: CASSGTAIVGTEAFF. The full variable domain, its missing parts supplied by reference TRBV7-9 and TRBJ1-1, is DTGVSQNPRHKITKRGQNVTFRCDPISEHNRLYWYRQTLGQGPEFLTYFQNEAQLEKSRLLSDRFSAERPKGSFSTLEIQRTEQGDSAMYLCASSGTAIVGTEAFFGQGTRLTVV.

The V call is TRBV20-1, the J call TRBJ2-7; TRBD2 is a possible D gene (5 bases). Germline V gene data show CDR1 as DFQATT and CDR2 as SNEGSKA (reference sequence). The CDR3 is 15 amino acids. V gave up 4 bases and J gave up 0 bases, with 16 bases separating them. The CDR3 DNA is TGCAGTGCTAAGAGGATTGAGGACTTCTCCTACGAGCAGTACTTC. As protein: CSAKRIEDFSYEQYF.

This clonotype was picked up a small number of times. This rearrangement joins TRBV4-1 to TRBJ2-5, with D unclear. The end of the DNA aligns better with TRBJ2-1, so the J call may be wrong. The CDR3 is 16 residues long. Germline loops: CDR1 MGHRA, CDR2 YSYEKL. CDR3 amino acids: CASSQVSLVTYNEQFF. The CDR3 coding sequence is TGCGCCAGCAGCCAAGTGTCCCTGGTAACATACAATGAGCAGTTCTTC.

Notes on this clonotype: One end of the junction fails to match germline, which may point to a read error. The chain has TRBV7-2 and TRBJ2-1; perhaps TRBD1 as D (6 bases). Germline V gene data show CDR1 as SGHTA and CDR2 as FQGNSA. CDR3 length: 15 residues. The CDR3 sequence is CASSSRGGYYNERFF. CDR3 DNA sequence: TGTGCCAGCAGCTCGAGAGGGGGTTACTACAATGAGCGGTTCTTC.

The chain carries TRBV20-1 and TRBJ2-1; D may be TRBD1 (5 bases). The CDR3 runs to 16 residues. Trimming stripped 6 bases from V and 4 bases from J, with 22 bases between. Germline CDR1 is DFQATT and CDR2 is SNEGSKA (reference sequence). This CDR3 is CSAQRVRANLYNEQFF. The CDR3 DNA sequence: TGCAGTGCCCAAAGGGTCAGGGCGAACCTTTACAATGAGCAGTTCTTC.

J is TRBJ2-1 and V is TRBV29-1; 9 bases are a match to TRBD2. The CDR3 totals 14 residues. Trimming took 7 bases from V and 6 from J; bases not matched to a gene: 10. Germline V gene sequence: CDR1 SQVTM, CDR2 ANQGSEA. This CDR3 is CSAPRGGPTNEQFF. CDR3 bases: TGCAGCGCTCCGCGGGGGGGGCCGACCAATGAGCAGTTCTTC.

This clonotype was seen a few times. This sequence joins TRBV4-3 and TRBJ1-1, with TRBD1 matching over 8 bases. The CDR3 is 15 amino acids. Trimming cost V 2 bases and J 4 bases; bases outside gene matches: 6. Germline V gene data show CDR1 as LGHNA and CDR2 as YSLEER. CDR3 in amino acids: CASSQRTGTGTEAFF. Written as DNA, the CDR3 is TGCGCCAGCAGCCAAAGGACAGGGACGGGCACTGAAGCTTTCTTT.

This rearrangement joins TRBV5-1 to TRBJ2-5; 10 bases line up with TRBD2. The CDR3 is made up of 16 amino acids. The trim removed 0 bases at V and 2 bases at J, leaving 4 bases unmatched. CDR1 and CDR2 (germline): SGHRS, YFSETQ. This CDR3 is CASSLEGTSEQETQYF. In DNA, the CDR3 is TGCGCCAGCAGCTTGGAGGGGACTAGCGAACAAGAGACCCAGTACTTC.

CDR3 sequence reads: CASSLPGQGKNEAFF. CDR3 bases: TGTGCCAGCAGCCTTCCGGGACAGGGGAAGAATGAAGCTTTCTTT. The V and J genes are TRBV6-2 or TRBV6-3 and TRBJ1-1, with 10 bases identical to TRBD1. The germline gives CDR1 MNHEY, CDR2 SVGEGT. V dropped 6 bases and J dropped 7; count of bases not matched to a gene: 11. There are 15 residues in the CDR3.

The table lists this clonotype with a few counts. V is TRBV5-1 and J is TRBJ1-4, with 7 bases matching TRBD1. The CDR3 is made up of 17 amino acids. Germline assignment: CDR1 SGHRS and CDR2 YFSETQ. The ends lost 4 bases at V and 5 bases at J; junction bases unmatched: 14. The CDR3 region is CASSIRGGTAPNEKLFF. The DNA of the CDR3 is TGCGCCAGCAGCATCCGCGGAGGGACAGCTCCAAATGAAAAACTGTTTTTT.

This clonotype appeared a few times. A junction boundary mismatches the germline segment, possibly from a read error. The chain combines TRBV12-3 or TRBV12-4 with TRBJ2-5; 9 bases map to TRBD1. This CDR3 has 15 amino acids. CDR3 in amino acids: CASSLGDRDLETQHF. CDR3 DNA: TGTGCCAGCAGTTTGGGGGACAGGGACCTAGAGACCCAGCACTTC.